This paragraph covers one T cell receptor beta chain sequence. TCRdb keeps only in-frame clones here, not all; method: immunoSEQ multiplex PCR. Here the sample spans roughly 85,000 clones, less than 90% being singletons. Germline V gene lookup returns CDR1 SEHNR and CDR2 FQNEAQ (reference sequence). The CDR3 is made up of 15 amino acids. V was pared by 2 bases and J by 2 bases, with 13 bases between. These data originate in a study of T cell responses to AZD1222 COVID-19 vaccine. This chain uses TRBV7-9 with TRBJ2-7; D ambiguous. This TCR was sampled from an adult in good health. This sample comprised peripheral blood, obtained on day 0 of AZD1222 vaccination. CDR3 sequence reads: CASSLSAELTYEQYF. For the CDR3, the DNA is TGTGCCAGCAGCTTATCGGCAGAGCTAACCTACGAGCAGTACTTC.